This TCR beta chain was recovered during a study of lymphopenia after photon versus proton radiotherapy. The data were produced by immunoSEQ multiplex PCR, yet TCRdb's version contains in-frame clones alone and is incomplete. Here the sample spans about 45,000 clones, roughly 87% being singletons. This clone showed up just once. CDR3 length: 15 residues. V gave up 0 bases and J gave up 7 bases, with 16 bases separating them. Per germline, CDR1 MNHNY and CDR2 SVGAGI (reference sequence). The source was peripheral blood, collected from a patient treated with photon-based radiotherapy. The genes are TRBV6-6 and TRBJ2-7; D possibly corresponds to TRBD2 (6 bases). The clonotype comes from a man aged 40-49 years with gastric cancer. This CDR3 is CASSYSRRGGAEQYF. The CDR3 DNA is TGTGCCAGCAGTTACTCGAGGAGGGGTGGCGCGGAGCAGTACTTC.